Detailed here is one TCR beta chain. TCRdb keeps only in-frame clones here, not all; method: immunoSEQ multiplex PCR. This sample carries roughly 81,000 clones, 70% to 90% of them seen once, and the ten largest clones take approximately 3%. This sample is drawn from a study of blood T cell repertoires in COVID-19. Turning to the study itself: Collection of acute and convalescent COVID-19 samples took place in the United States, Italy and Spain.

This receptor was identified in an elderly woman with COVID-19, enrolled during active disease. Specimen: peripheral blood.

The CDR3 sequence is CAWSVGGNTIYF. The CDR3 nucleotides are TGTGCCTGGAGTGTTGGCGGAAACACCATATATTTT. V is TRBV30 and J is TRBJ1-3; D is ambiguous. Germline V gene sequence: CDR1 GTSNPN, CDR2 SVGIG (reference sequence). Deletions cut 0 bases from V and 4 bases from J, with 4 bases between. CDR3 size: 12 residues.